The 5 T cell receptor beta chains reported below all come from one sample, sequenced in a study of OX40 agonist ivuxolimab in advanced cancers. TCRdb's copy holds only in-frame clones and misses some; the assay was immunoSEQ multiplex PCR. The data contain 57,000 or so clones, approximately 83% of them singletons. Source: CD4+ or CD8+ T cells sorted from blood, taken in a trial of the OX40 agonist ivuxolimab. These receptor sequences come from an adult with an advanced solid tumor such as melanoma, head and neck, liver or kidney cancer.

The V and J genes are TRBV30 and TRBJ2-5, with 8 bases aligning to TRBD1. Looked up from germline, CDR1 is GTSNPN and CDR2 is SVGIG (reference sequence). CDR3 length equals 15 residues. The V gene end was trimmed by 0 bases and the J gene end by 10 bases; junction bases not matched to a gene: 13. Here the CDR3 reads CAWSVRGQVRLIQYF. CDR3 nucleotides: TGTGCCTGGAGTGTACGGGGACAGGTACGTTTGATCCAGTACTTC.

The rearrangement links TRBV9 to TRBJ2-3; 10 bases are shared with TRBD2. After removal of 0 bases from V and 5 bases from J, the junction contained 3 bases not matched to a gene. The CDR3 totals 15 residues. Per germline, CDR1 SGDLS and CDR2 YYNGEE. This chain's CDR3 is CASSVGSSGRDTQYF. In DNA, the CDR3 is TGTGCCAGCAGCGTAGGTTCTAGCGGGAGAGATACGCAGTATTTT.

This clone was counted a single time. The V and J genes are TRBV19 and TRBJ2-7; D is undetermined. V was pared by 8 bases and J by 2 bases, with 25 bases between. The germline gives CDR1 LNHDA, CDR2 SQIVND (reference sequence). The CDR3 contains 17 residues. This chain's CDR3 is CASPSGLPLLTTYEQYF. The CDR3 DNA follows: TGTGCCAGTCCCTCCGGGCTGCCACTCCTTACTACCTACGAGCAGTACTTC.

The gene calls are TRBV7-6 and TRBJ2-3, with a weak D call TRBD2 (6 bases). Trimming pared 2 bases from V and 0 bases from J, leaving 12 bases between. The CDR3 loop spans 16 amino acids. CDR1 SGHVS and CDR2 FNYEAQ come from the germline V gene. The CDR3 DNA reads as TGTGCCAGCAGCTTATCAGCGGGTCTTAGCACAGATACGCAGTATTTT. This translates into CASSLSAGLSTDTQYF. Looking up the rest from reference TRBV7-6 and TRBJ2-3 gives the full variable domain: GAGVSQSPRYKVTKRGQDVALRCDPISGHVSLYWYRQALGQGPEFLTYFNYEAQQDKSGLPNDRFSAERPEGSISTLTIQRTEQRDSAMYRCASSLSAGLSTDTQYFGPGTRLTVL.

The CDR3 region has the DNA TGTGCCAGCAGTTTCGAGGGCCCGACCTTGGGTCAGCCCCAGCATTTT. The encoded protein is CASSFEGPTLGQPQHF. V usage is TRBV28 and J usage is TRBJ1-5; D remains unclear. CDR1 and CDR2 from the germline V gene are MDHEN and SYDVKM. V dropped 3 bases and J dropped 6 bases, with 18 bases sitting between them. The CDR3 loop spans 16 amino acids.